This T cell receptor beta chain was sequenced in a study of blood T cell repertoires in COVID-19. In the study overall: The United States, Italy and Spain provided the acute and convalescent COVID-19 samples.

Participants were placed into cohorts based on the clinical history they reported. No more than 2 weeks before study entry, exposed participants had met a case of COVID-19. The CDR3 covers 14 residues. V was clipped by 8 bases and J by 4 bases, with 18 bases between them. Germline-derived CDR1 and CDR2 are SGHTA and FQGNSA. Libraries were prepared by immunoSEQ multiplex PCR; TCRdb keeps only in-frame clonotypes and omits some of them. Counted here are 140,000 to 150,000 clones, 84% occurring once; the ten biggest clones make up around 5.4%. Sequenced: PBMCs or T cells enriched from blood (not recorded which). The gene calls are TRBV7-2 and TRBJ2-7; tentative D call: TRBD1 (7 bases). The clonotype was recovered from a woman in her forties or fifties who had been exposed to COVID-19. CDR3 sequence (DNA): TGTGCCAGCCTCAGGGGGGACTCCGGGTACGAGCAGTACTTC. This translates into CASLRGDSGYEQYF.